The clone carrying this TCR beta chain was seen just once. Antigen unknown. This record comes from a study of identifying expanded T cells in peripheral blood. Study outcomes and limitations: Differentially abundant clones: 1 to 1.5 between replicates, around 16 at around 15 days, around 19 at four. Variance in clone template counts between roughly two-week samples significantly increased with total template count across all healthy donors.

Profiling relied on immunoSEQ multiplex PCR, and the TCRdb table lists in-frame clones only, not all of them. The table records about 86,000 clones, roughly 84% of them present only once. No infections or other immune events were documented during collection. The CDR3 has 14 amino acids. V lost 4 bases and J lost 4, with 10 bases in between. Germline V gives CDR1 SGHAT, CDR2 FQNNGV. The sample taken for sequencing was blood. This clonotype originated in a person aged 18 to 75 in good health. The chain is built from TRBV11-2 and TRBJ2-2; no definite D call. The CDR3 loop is CASSWAGSTGELFF. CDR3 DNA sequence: TGTGCCAGCAGCTGGGCAGGCTCCACCGGGGAGCTGTTTTTT.